This TCR beta chain was identified during a study of cytomegalovirus exposure and HLA in healthy donors. About the research overall: An early release of data contained 75 million to 90 million unique TCRs, which came from HLA-typed donors. Study findings and constraints: In all likelihood, a cluster of highly shared sequence variants was a sequencing artifact. It was only CMV serostatus that was available as immune exposure information. Both high specificity and high sensitivity reportedly marked the classifier's diagnosis of cytomegalovirus status.

Concerning this clone: Its antigen is as yet unknown.

This CDR3 is 16 amino acids long. Germline V gene sequence: CDR1 PRHDT, CDR2 FYEKMQ (reference sequence). Losses at the gene ends were 4 bases for V and 3 bases for J; bases not matched to a gene: 6. The primer mix had 60 Vbeta and 13 Jbeta primers. This table comes from immunoSEQ multiplex PCR, and its TCRdb copy is limited to in-frame clones, with some not included. The sample has roughly 200,000 clones, about 86% seen once. Material for sequencing was PBMCs. The sequence derives from a woman under 40 in good health and CMV-seronegative. This chain links TRBV13 with TRBJ2-3; 11 nucleotides match TRBD2. CDR3 sequence reads: CASSYRLAGITDTQYF. DNA for the CDR3: TGTGCCAGCAGCTACAGACTAGCGGGGATTACAGATACGCAGTATTTT.